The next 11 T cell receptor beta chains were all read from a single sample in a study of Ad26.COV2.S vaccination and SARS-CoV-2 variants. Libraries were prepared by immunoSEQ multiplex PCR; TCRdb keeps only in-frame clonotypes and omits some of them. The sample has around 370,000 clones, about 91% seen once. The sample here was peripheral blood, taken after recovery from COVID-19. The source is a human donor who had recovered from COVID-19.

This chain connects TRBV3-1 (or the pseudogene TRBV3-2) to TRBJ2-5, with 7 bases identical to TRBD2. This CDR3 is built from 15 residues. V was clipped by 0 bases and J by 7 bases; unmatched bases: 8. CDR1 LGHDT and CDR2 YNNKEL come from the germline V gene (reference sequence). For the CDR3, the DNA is TGTGCCAGCAGCCAAGACGGGACTACCAAGACGACCCAGTACTTC. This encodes CASSQDGTTKTTQYF.

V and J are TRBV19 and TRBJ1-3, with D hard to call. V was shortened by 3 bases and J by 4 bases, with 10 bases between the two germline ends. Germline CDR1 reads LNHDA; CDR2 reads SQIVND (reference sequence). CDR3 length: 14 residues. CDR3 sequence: CASSMEAVGNTIYF. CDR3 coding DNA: TGTGCCAGTAGTATGGAGGCTGTCGGAAACACCATATATTTT.

In DNA, the CDR3 is TGTGCCAGCAGGTCCGGGACAGAAAAGTACAATGAGCAGTTCTTC. Protein product: CASRSGTEKYNEQFF. The chain employs TRBV6-5 and TRBJ2-1, with 7 bases identical to TRBD1. Germline values: CDR1 MNHEY, CDR2 SVGAGI. The CDR3 extends over 15 amino acids. V lost 6 bases and J lost 4; bases outside the gene matches: 9.

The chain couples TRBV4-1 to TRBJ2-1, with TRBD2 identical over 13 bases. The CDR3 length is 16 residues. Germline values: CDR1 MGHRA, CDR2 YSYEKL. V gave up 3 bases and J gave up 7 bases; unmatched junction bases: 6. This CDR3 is CASSHPTSGGGNEQFF. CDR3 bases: TGCGCCAGCAGCCACCCCACTAGCGGGGGGGGGAATGAGCAGTTCTTC.

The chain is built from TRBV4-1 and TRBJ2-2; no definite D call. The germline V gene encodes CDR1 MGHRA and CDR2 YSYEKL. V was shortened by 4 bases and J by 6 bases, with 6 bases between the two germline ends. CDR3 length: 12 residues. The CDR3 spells CASSPIAGELFF. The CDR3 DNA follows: TGCGCCAGCAGCCCCATAGCCGGGGAGCTGTTTTTT.

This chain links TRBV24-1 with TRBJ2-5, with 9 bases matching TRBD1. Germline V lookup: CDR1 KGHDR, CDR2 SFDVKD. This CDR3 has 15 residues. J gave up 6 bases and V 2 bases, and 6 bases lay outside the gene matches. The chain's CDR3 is CATSDSGTGSKTQYF. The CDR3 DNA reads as TGTGCCACCAGTGATTCCGGGACAGGGTCGAAGACCCAGTACTTC.

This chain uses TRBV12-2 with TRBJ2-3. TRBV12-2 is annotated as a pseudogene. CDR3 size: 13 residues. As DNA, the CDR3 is TGTGCAAGTCGCTTAGACAGCACAGATACGCAGTATTTT. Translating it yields CASRLDSTDTQYF.

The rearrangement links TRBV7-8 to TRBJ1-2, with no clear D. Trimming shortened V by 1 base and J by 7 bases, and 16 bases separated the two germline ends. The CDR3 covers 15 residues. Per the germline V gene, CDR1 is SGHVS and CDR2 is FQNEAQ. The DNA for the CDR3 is TGTGCCAGCAGCTTAGATACTGGGCCGGTGGGTGGCTACACCTTC. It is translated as CASSLDTGPVGGYTF.

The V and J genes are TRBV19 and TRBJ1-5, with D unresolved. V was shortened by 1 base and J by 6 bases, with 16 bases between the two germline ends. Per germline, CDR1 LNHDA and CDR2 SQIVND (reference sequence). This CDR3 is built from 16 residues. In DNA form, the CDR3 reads TGTGCCAGTAGTATAGTCGGCAAATCGGCCCTTCAGCCCCAGCATTTT. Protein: CASSIVGKSALQPQHF.

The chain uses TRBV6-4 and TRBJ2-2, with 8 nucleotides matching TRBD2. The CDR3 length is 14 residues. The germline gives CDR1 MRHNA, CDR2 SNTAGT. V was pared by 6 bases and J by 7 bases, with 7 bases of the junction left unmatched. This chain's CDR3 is CASSGGAEGGELFF. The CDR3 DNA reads TGTGCCAGCAGCGGGGGGGCCGAAGGCGGGGAGCTGTTTTTT.

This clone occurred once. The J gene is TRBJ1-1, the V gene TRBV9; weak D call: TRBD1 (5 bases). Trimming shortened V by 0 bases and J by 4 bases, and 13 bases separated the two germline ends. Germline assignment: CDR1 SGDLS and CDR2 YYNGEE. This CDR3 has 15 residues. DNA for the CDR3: TGTGCCAGCAGCGTAGGGAGGGAGGGGAGCACTGAAGCTTTCTTT. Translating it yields CASSVGREGSTEAFF.